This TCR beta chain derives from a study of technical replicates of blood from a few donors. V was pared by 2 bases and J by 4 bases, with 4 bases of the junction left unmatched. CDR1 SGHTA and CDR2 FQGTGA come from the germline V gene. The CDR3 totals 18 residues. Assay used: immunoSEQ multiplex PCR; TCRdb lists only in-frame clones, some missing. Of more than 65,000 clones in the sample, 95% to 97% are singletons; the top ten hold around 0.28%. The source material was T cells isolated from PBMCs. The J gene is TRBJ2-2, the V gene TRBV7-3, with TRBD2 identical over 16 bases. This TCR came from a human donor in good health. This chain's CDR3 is CASSLLGTSGRGTGELFF. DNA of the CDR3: TGTGCCAGCAGCTTACTGGGGACTAGCGGGAGGGGCACCGGGGAGCTGTTTTTT. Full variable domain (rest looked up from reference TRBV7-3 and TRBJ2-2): GAGVSQTPSNKVTEKGKYVELRCDPISGHTALYWYRQSLGQGPEFLIYFQGTGAADDSGLPNDRFFAVRPEGSVSTLKIQRTERGDSAVYLCASSLLGTSGRGTGELFFGEGSRLTVL.